The clone carrying this T cell receptor (beta chain) was observed once. Its antigen is unidentified. A J-beta primer mix and a sample-barcoded 5' primer were used in a second PCR of about 7 to 12 cycles. MiXCR was run by TCRdb on the 5' RACE reads, yielding one entry per CDR3 protein. This sample has 550,000 to 800,000 distinct CDR3 sequences, with 32% found just once. Per-sample PBMC isolation yielded at least 6 million cells. These data are taken from a study of blood T cells in healthy people across ages. Notes on the study in general: Per million T cells, TCR beta diversity dropped roughly linearly as age increased.

The sequence was obtained from a woman of 80 years or more in good health. The source material was blood.

CDR3 amino acids: CASSQTGTPQETQYF. The DNA of the CDR3 is TGCGCCAGCAGCCAAACCGGGACCCCTCAAGAGACCCAGTACTTC. V and J are TRBV4-3 and TRBJ2-5, with D perhaps matching TRBD1 or TRBD2 (5 bases each). The germline CDR1 and CDR2 sequences are LGHNA and YSLEER. Trimming took off 2 bases at V and 2 bases at J, with 12 bases between the two ends. The CDR3 is 15 amino acids.